Listed below are T cell receptor beta chains from one sample, sequenced in a study of T cells expressing NK-cell markers. TCRdb reworked the 5' RACE reads into one entry per CDR3 protein, no DNA. The specimen's table records approximately 460,000 distinct CDR3 sequences. Sequences were obtained from blood T cells: a sorted CD56 or NKG2C T cell subset, CD4+ or CD8+ T cells, or bulk PBMC T cells (not recorded which). The origin of the receptors is a woman between 18 and 69 years old in good health. The CDR3 runs from the conserved cysteine through the conserved F or W. The order of the fields is J gene, V gene, CDR3 length, CDR3 protein.

TRBJ1-4,TRBV6-1,14,CASSPHRQHEKLFF
TRBJ2-1,TRBV10-3,15,CAISRTGGAYNEQFF
TRBJ2-3,TRBV7-2,17,CASSSRSGTGFTDTQYF
TRBJ2-5,TRBV4-2,14,CASSQVAGEETQYF
TRBJ1-5,TRBV20-1,19,CSAREDAGHRFYSNQPQHF
TRBJ1-5,TRBV5-6,16,CASSLYLAGGIQPQHF
TRBJ2-7,TRBV19,13,CASSIAADYEQYF
TRBJ2-1,TRBV7-3,13,CASSSGPLAEKFF
TRBJ2-5,TRBV19,14,CASSGLGAQETQYF
TRBJ2-1,TRBV7-9,14,CASSLLANYNEQFF
TRBJ1-2,TRBV25-1,14,CASSETTPNYGYTF
TRBJ2-3,TRBV11-2,12,CASSLTSDAQYF
TRBJ2-5,TRBV12-3/TRBV12-4,14,CASSIAGVEETQYF
TRBJ2-1,TRBV29-1,13,CSVSRRLANEQFF
TRBJ2-5,TRBV25-1,18,CASSGEAGTSGRREAQYF
TRBJ2-1,TRBV7-3,13,CASSLTRYNEQFF
TRBJ2-3,TRBV7-3,13,CASSLLARDTQYF